The 32 T cell receptor beta chains below all came from one sample that was sequenced in a study of blood T cell repertoires in COVID-19. Data came from immunoSEQ multiplex PCR; TCRdb stores just in-frame clones and leaves some out. The table shows more than 250,000 clones, with over 80% occurring only once. The sample was peripheral blood. Source of these receptors: a woman aged 45-65 years with COVID-19, enrolled during active disease.

The rearrangement uses TRBV2 and TRBJ2-1, with D possibly TRBD2 on 6 matching bases. The CDR3 sequence is 13 residues long. Deletions cut 3 bases from V and 15 bases from J, with 18 bases between. From germline, CDR1 is SNHLY and CDR2 FYNNEI. The DNA for the CDR3 is TGTGCCAGCAGTGAGACCGGCCCCGGGGGTCGGTTCTTC. Its translation is CASSETGPGGRFF.

The chain recombines TRBV4-3 with TRBJ1-1; no definite D call. This CDR3 spans 17 amino acids. Germline V gene lookup returns CDR1 LGHNA and CDR2 YSLEER. Deletions cut 0 bases from V and 2 bases from J, with 16 bases between. CDR3 protein: CASSQDLLLVINTEAFF. The CDR3 nucleotides are TGCGCCAGCAGCCAAGATTTACTTTTGGTAATTAACACTGAAGCTTTCTTT.

As regards this clone: The junction does not match germline at one end; this may be a read error. The chain uses TRBV5-4 and TRBJ2-5; 9 bases fit TRBD1. Germline loops: CDR1 SGHNT, CDR2 YYREEE (reference sequence). The CDR3 totals 12 residues. CDR3: CASSSYPGTGNF. CDR3 coding DNA: TGTGCCAGCAGCTCCTACCCCGGGACAGGGAACTTC.

J is TRBJ2-3 and V is TRBV11-2; tentatively, D is TRBD2 (5 bases). The V gene lost 4 bases and the J gene lost 5 bases, with 10 bases spanning the gap. Germline CDR1 is SGHAT and CDR2 is FQNNGV. The length of the CDR3 is 13 residues. CDR3 region: CASSSPGRDTQYF. The CDR3 DNA follows: TGTGCCAGCAGCTCCCCGGGGAGAGATACGCAGTATTTT. Complete variable domain (other parts from reference TRBV11-2 and TRBJ2-3): EAGVAQSPRYKIIEKRQSVAFWCNPISGHATLYWYQQILGQGPKLLIQFQNNGVVDDSQLPKDRFSAERLKGVDSTLKIQPAKLEDSAVYLCASSSPGRDTQYFGPGTRLTVL.

This chain connects TRBV29-1 to TRBJ1-1; 9 bases agree with TRBD1. Germline V lookup: CDR1 SQVTM, CDR2 ANQGSEA. The CDR3 runs 14 residues. The V and J ends lost 5 bases and 6 bases, in that order; junction bases with no gene match: 10. Here the CDR3 DNA reads TGCAGCGTTCGGTGGGACAGGGCGTTCGCTGAAGCTTTCTTT. As protein: CSVRWDRAFAEAFF.

The chain recombines TRBV21-1 with TRBJ1-2. TRBV21-1 constitutes a pseudogene. The CDR3 totals 18 residues. CDR3 sequence reads: CASSKPTPLPGFFNGYTF. The CDR3 bases are TGTGCCAGCAGCAAACCCACCCCCCTTCCGGGGTTTTTTAATGGCTACACCTTC.

This clone has a single count. This chain links TRBV29-1 with TRBJ1-2; D might be TRBD1 (6 bases). Germline CDR1 is SQVTM and CDR2 is ANQGSEA. V gave up 1 base and J gave up 6 bases, with 12 bases separating them. The length of the CDR3 is 13 residues. CDR3 loop: CSVEGVTGNGYTF. CDR3 coding DNA: TGCAGCGTTGAAGGGGTAACAGGGAATGGCTACACCTTC.

This clone came up once. This chain joins TRBV19 and TRBJ1-2; 7 bases agree with TRBD1. Germline CDR1 reads LNHDA; CDR2 reads SQIVND (reference sequence). CDR3 size: 15 residues. V was clipped by 7 bases and J by 5 bases; unmatched bases: 13. CDR3 bases: TGTGCCAGTAACGCCCTGACCGGGACAGCGTATGGCTACACCTTC. This encodes CASNALTGTAYGYTF.

This chain connects TRBV28 to TRBJ2-1, with a tentative D call TRBD1 (6 bases). Germline loops: CDR1 MDHEN, CDR2 SYDVKM. This CDR3 region has 17 residues. The germline V and J ends were trimmed by 6 bases and 3 bases, with 21 bases remaining between them. CDR3 bases: TGTGCCAGCAGCCTCCCCCCCCGGACAGCCTACTACAATGAGCAGTTCTTC. Protein: CASSLPPRTAYYNEQFF.

The gene calls are TRBV10-3 and TRBJ1-3, with no clear D. In germline, CDR1 is ENHRY, CDR2 SYGVKD. The CDR3 is made up of 15 amino acids. The V end was cut by 2 bases, the J end by 0 bases, with 8 bases between. The CDR3 DNA reads TGTGCCATCAGTGAGAACAGCCACTCTGGAAACACCATATATTTT. It codes for CAISENSHSGNTIYF.

J is TRBJ1-1 and V is TRBV6-6, with 8 bases that match TRBD1. From germline, CDR1 is MNHNY and CDR2 SVGAGI (reference sequence). This CDR3 is built from 17 residues. V lost 5 bases and J lost 3; bases outside the gene matches: 14. CDR3 protein: CASSPSRPGQVYTEAFF. For the CDR3, the DNA is TGTGCCAGCAGTCCGTCCCGACCGGGACAGGTATACACTGAAGCTTTCTTT.

The rearrangement uses TRBV10-3 and TRBJ2-1; D might be TRBD1 (6 bases). The CDR3 length is 13 residues. The V gene lost 9 bases and the J gene lost 6 bases, with 15 bases spanning the gap. The V gene's germline CDR1 is ENHRY and CDR2 SYGVKD. CDR3 sequence: CAIRQDARNEQFF. The CDR3 DNA reads as TGTGCCATAAGACAGGACGCTCGCAATGAGCAGTTCTTC.

This clone was recorded only once. The rearrangement uses TRBV7-9 and TRBJ2-7; D perhaps matches TRBD1 (6 bases). Trimming stripped 7 bases from V and 3 bases from J, with 19 bases between. CDR3 length: 15 residues. The V gene's germline CDR1 is SEHNR and CDR2 FQNEAQ (reference sequence). The CDR3 spells CASNPTLDRFYEQYF. The DNA of the CDR3 is TGTGCCAGCAACCCGACACTGGACAGATTCTACGAGCAGTACTTC.

This clone was found once. This rearrangement joins TRBV7-6 to TRBJ1-1; D may be TRBD1 (6 bases). Germline V gene lookup returns CDR1 SGHVS and CDR2 FNYEAQ. V was pared by 1 base and J by 8 bases, with 17 bases between. The CDR3 has 15 amino acids. The CDR3 DNA reads TGTGCCAGCAGCTTAGTATCCCAGGGGAATACAGAAGCTTTCTTT. This translates into CASSLVSQGNTEAFF.

The count of this clone is one. V usage is TRBV5-1 and J usage is TRBJ2-6; no firm D call. V gave up 3 bases and J gave up 0 bases, with 10 bases separating them. This CDR3 is 16 amino acids long. CDR1 is SGHRS, CDR2 YFSETQ, per germline. The CDR3 protein is CASSSEFFSGANVLTF. In nucleotides, the CDR3 is TGCGCCAGCAGCTCAGAATTCTTCTCTGGGGCCAACGTCCTGACTTTC.

The V call is TRBV6-5, the J call TRBJ2-7, with D uncertain. The CDR3 consists of 14 residues. Trimming shortened V by 2 bases and J by 1 base, and 9 bases separated the two germline ends. The germline V gene encodes CDR1 MNHEY and CDR2 SVGAGI. The CDR3 bases are TGTGCCAGCAGTTACGCCCGGGTATCCTACGAGCAGTACTTC. Its translation: CASSYARVSYEQYF.

This clone came up a few times. This rearrangement joins TRBV24-1 to TRBJ2-1; D is ambiguous. Germline V gene data show CDR1 as KGHDR and CDR2 as SFDVKD. This CDR3 comprises 15 residues. Trimming took off 5 bases at V and 5 bases at J, with 15 bases between the two ends. The CDR3 here is CATSVSLAGHNEQFF. The CDR3 DNA reads TGTGCCACCAGTGTTTCTTTGGCTGGTCACAATGAGCAGTTCTTC.

The CDR3 loop is CASSIGSREEFF. The CDR3 bases are TGTGCCAGTAGTATCGGCAGTAGAGAGGAGTTCTTC. The chain recombines TRBV19 with TRBJ2-1; D not certain. Germline lookup yields CDR1 LNHDA and CDR2 SQIVND (reference sequence). V gave up 3 bases and J gave up 14 bases, with 14 bases separating them. The length of the CDR3 is 12 residues.

The chain is built from TRBV6-5 and TRBJ1-4; possibly TRBD1 for D (6 bases). The CDR3 has 16 residues. The germline V gene has CDR1 MNHEY and CDR2 SVGAGI. The germline V and J ends were trimmed by 2 bases and 6 bases, with 16 bases remaining between them. The CDR3: CASSYQHAGGDEKLFF. Here the CDR3 DNA reads TGTGCCAGCAGTTACCAACACGCGGGGGGCGATGAAAAACTGTTTTTT.

V and J are TRBV18 and TRBJ2-1; TRBD1 might be the D (7 bases). There are 15 residues in the CDR3. Germline CDR1 reads KGHSH; CDR2 reads LQKENI. Deletions cut 2 bases from V and 7 bases from J, with 15 bases between. This CDR3 reads CASSPTEGARNEQFF. CDR3 sequence (DNA): TGTGCCAGCTCACCAACGGAGGGGGCGCGGAATGAGCAGTTCTTC.

The rearrangement uses TRBV6-5 and TRBJ1-2; D gene ambiguous. Germline V gene sequence: CDR1 MNHEY, CDR2 SVGAGI. CDR3 length: 10 amino acids. Trimming shortened V by 7 bases and J by 5 bases, and 5 bases separated the two germline ends. This chain's CDR3 is CASKLYGYTF. The CDR3 nucleotides are TGTGCCAGCAAGCTTTATGGCTACACCTTC.

In this sample, this clone turned up once. The chain recombines TRBV15 with TRBJ2-5; TRBD1 might be the D (5 bases). The V and J ends lost 0 bases and 3 bases respectively, with 8 bases between them. Germline loops: CDR1 LNHNV, CDR2 YYDKDF (reference sequence). The length of the CDR3 is 14 residues. The CDR3 region is CATSRDSTEETQYF. The DNA of the CDR3 is TGTGCCACCAGCAGAGATTCGACAGAAGAGACCCAGTACTTC. Variable domain in full (rest from reference TRBV15 and TRBJ2-5): DAMVIQNPRYQVTQFGKPVTLSCSQTLNHNVMYWYQQKSSQAPKLLFHYYDKDFNNEADTPDNFQSRRPNTSFCFLDIRSPGLGDTAMYLCATSRDSTEETQYFGPGTRLLVL.

The chain links TRBV25-1 to TRBJ1-2; 7 bases match TRBD1. The germline V gene encodes CDR1 MGHDK and CDR2 SYGVNS. This CDR3 region has 13 residues. V lost 5 bases and J lost 8; bases outside the gene matches: 8. The CDR3 protein is CASSKTGRKGYTF. The CDR3 DNA sequence: TGTGCCAGCAGTAAGACAGGGAGGAAGGGCTACACCTTC.

The rearrangement links TRBV2 to TRBJ2-3, with D possibly being TRBD2 (6 bases). This CDR3 region has 14 residues. V was clipped by 7 bases and J by 1 base, with 12 bases between them. The V gene's germline CDR1 is SNHLY and CDR2 FYNNEI. CDR3 amino acids: CASNIRRGTDTQYF. In nucleotides, the CDR3 is TGTGCCAGCAACATCAGGAGGGGCACAGATACGCAGTATTTT.

This chain joins TRBV5-1 and TRBJ2-2, with D perhaps matching TRBD1 (5 bases). The length of the CDR3 is 13 residues. The V gene's germline CDR1 is SGHRS and CDR2 YFSETQ. Trimming removed 5 bases at V and 5 bases at J, with 10 bases between. The CDR3 nucleotides read TGCGCCAGCAGACTACCAGGGACCGGGGAGCTGTTTTTT. Protein sequence: CASRLPGTGELFF.

The rearrangement uses TRBV10-3 and TRBJ2-7, with 7 bases that match TRBD2. After removal of 6 bases from V and 1 base from J, the junction contained 12 bases not matched to a gene. This CDR3 is 16 amino acids long. Germline-derived CDR1 and CDR2 are ENHRY and SYGVKD. CDR3 coding DNA: TGTGCCATCAGCGGCGTCGGGCGGGAGATTTCCTACGAGCAGTACTTC. Its translation is CAISGVGREISYEQYF.

The V gene is TRBV18, the J gene TRBJ2-2, with TRBD2 as a possible D gene (5 bases). V gave up 6 bases and J gave up 6 bases, with 14 bases separating them. This CDR3 comprises 14 residues. Germline-derived CDR1 and CDR2 are KGHSH and LQKENI. The CDR3 DNA sequence: TGTGCCAGCTCCCCCGGGGTCCCTGCCGGGGAGCTGTTTTTT. This gives the protein CASSPGVPAGELFF.

The V and J genes are TRBV5-1 and TRBJ1-1; D uncertain. Germline assignment: CDR1 SGHRS and CDR2 YFSETQ. This CDR3 has 15 amino acids. The V and J ends lost 0 bases and 2 bases respectively, with 11 bases between them. The CDR3 protein is CASSLARVSNTEAFF. In DNA, the CDR3 is TGCGCCAGCAGCTTGGCTCGGGTAAGCAACACTGAAGCTTTCTTT.

The CDR3 spells CASSETSFSYEQYF. In DNA, the CDR3 is TGTGCCAGCAGTGAAACTAGCTTCTCCTACGAGCAGTACTTC. The chain carries TRBV2 and TRBJ2-7; the D gene is possibly TRBD2 (6 bases). This CDR3 spans 14 amino acids. Trimming took 2 bases from V and 0 from J, leaving 8 bases between them. Germline V gene lookup returns CDR1 SNHLY and CDR2 FYNNEI.

The chain combines TRBV7-2 with TRBJ2-1, with TRBD2 matching 7 bases. This CDR3 comprises 15 residues. CDR1 is SGHTA and CDR2 is FQGNSA in the germline V gene. V gave up 5 bases and J gave up 0 bases; unmatched junction bases: 4. CDR3 residues: CASSDTSDSYNEQFF. In nucleotides, the CDR3 is TGTGCCAGCAGCGATACTAGCGACTCCTACAATGAGCAGTTCTTC.

This clone has a handful of counts. The genes are TRBV6-6 and TRBJ1-1; D is undetermined. The CDR3 loop spans 16 amino acids. V shed 2 bases and J shed 4 bases, with 17 bases lying between them. Looked up from germline, CDR1 is MNHNY and CDR2 is SVGAGI (reference sequence). CDR3 protein: CASSYPPWEGVTEAFF. CDR3 nucleotide sequence: TGTGCCAGCAGTTACCCCCCGTGGGAGGGCGTCACTGAAGCTTTCTTT.

This clone appeared a few times. The rearrangement joins TRBV19 to TRBJ1-5; TRBD1 matches 7 bases. V gave up 3 bases and J gave up 2 bases; unmatched junction bases: 4. The CDR3 has 15 amino acids. Germline CDR1 LNHDA, CDR2 SQIVND (reference sequence). In DNA, the CDR3 is TGTGCCAGTAGTATTCCCGGACAGGGCAATCAGCCCCAGCATTTT. Protein product: CASSIPGQGNQPQHF.